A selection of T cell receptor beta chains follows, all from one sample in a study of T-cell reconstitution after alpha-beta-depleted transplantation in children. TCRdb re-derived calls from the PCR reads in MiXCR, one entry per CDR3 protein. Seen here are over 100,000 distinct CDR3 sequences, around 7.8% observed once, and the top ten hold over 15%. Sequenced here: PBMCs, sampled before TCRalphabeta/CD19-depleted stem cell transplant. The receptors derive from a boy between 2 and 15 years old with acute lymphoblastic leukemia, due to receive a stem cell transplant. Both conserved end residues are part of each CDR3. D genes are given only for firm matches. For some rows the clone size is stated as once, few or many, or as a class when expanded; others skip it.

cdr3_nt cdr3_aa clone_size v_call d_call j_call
TGCAGTGCGGGACCGGGACAGGGGAAATACGAGCAGTACTTC CSAGPGQGKYEQYF many TRBV20-1 TRBD1 TRBJ2-7
TGTGCCAGCAGCCTAACGGACAGGAGCACAGATACGCAGTATTTT CASSLTDRSTDTQYF many TRBV6-2/TRBV6-3 TRBD1 TRBJ2-3
TGCGCCAGCAGCTTTGGGACGGCCGGGACAGGGGTCAACACCGGGGAGCTGTTTTTT CASSFGTAGTGVNTGELFF many TRBV5-1 TRBD1 TRBJ2-2
TGTGCCAGCTCACCGGGGAGTAGCAATCAGCCCCAGCATTTT CASSPGSSNQPQHF many TRBV18 - TRBJ1-5
TGTGCCAGCAGTCCGGGGACAGGGGCTGGCAATCAGCCCCAGCATTTT CASSPGTGAGNQPQHF many TRBV12-3/TRBV12-4 TRBD1 TRBJ1-5
TGCGCCAGCAGCCGACAGTCAGATACGCAGTATTTT CASSRQSDTQYF many TRBV5-1 - TRBJ2-3
TGTGCCAGCAGAGGAGAGGGGAGCAATCAGCCCCAGCATTTT CASRGEGSNQPQHF - TRBV2 - TRBJ1-5
TGTGCCAGCACCTTGACTGGGCCCAACTCACCCCTCCACTTT CASTLTGPNSPLHF few TRBV6-1 - TRBJ1-6
TGCGCCAGCAGCTTGGGACAGGCGACCTACGAGCAGTACTTC CASSLGQATYEQYF many TRBV5-1 - TRBJ2-7
TGTGCCAGCAGTCAAGCCGTGGAGGACGAGCAGTACTTC CASSQAVEDEQYF many TRBV6-1 - TRBJ2-7
TGCACCAGCACCAAAGACGATACGCAGTATTTT CTSTKDDTQYF - TRBV1 - TRBJ2-3
TGCAGCGTTGAACAGCCAGGGGCGAGAGCTAACTATGGCTACACCTTC CSVEQPGARANYGYTF - TRBV29-1 - TRBJ1-2
TGCGCCAGCAGCGTGGGACAGACAGATACGCAGTATTTT CASSVGQTDTQYF many TRBV5-1 TRBD1 TRBJ2-3
TGCAGTGCTAGTCCCCAGGGAGGTACTGAAGCTTTCTTT CSASPQGGTEAFF - TRBV20-1 - TRBJ1-1
TGTGCCAGCAGTTATTCCAGGGGGACCGGTGAGCAGTTCTTC CASSYSRGTGEQFF - TRBV6-2/TRBV6-3 TRBD1 TRBJ2-1
TGTGCCACCAGTGAAGCGGCAGGGAAACTTCAAGAGACCCAGTACTTC CATSEAAGKLQETQYF - TRBV24-1 - TRBJ2-5
TGTGCCAGCAGCTTCGGCCAGGTCCCCTCCTACGAGCAGTACTTC CASSFGQVPSYEQYF few TRBV7-9 - TRBJ2-7
TGCAGTGCTAGCTTGGGACAGCGGCGCAATGAGCAGTTCTTC CSASLGQRRNEQFF many TRBV20-1 TRBD1 TRBJ2-1
TGTGCCAGCAGCCGAATCGAGGTCGGTCAGCCCCAGCATTTT CASSRIEVGQPQHF few TRBV5-8 - TRBJ1-5
TGCAGTGCTAGAGATGCCCGGCCGTTTGAAGAGACCCAGTACTTC CSARDARPFEETQYF many TRBV20-1 - TRBJ2-5
TGTGCCACCAGTGGCCTTGGAGGTCAGCCCCAGCATTTT CATSGLGGQPQHF - TRBV24-1 - TRBJ1-5
TGTGCCAGCAGACGGACAGGGGACAATCAGCCCCAGCATTTT CASRRTGDNQPQHF - TRBV6-1 TRBD1 TRBJ1-5
TGTGCCAGCAGCAGGGATGAATACGGCTACACCTTC CASSRDEYGYTF - TRBV6-1 - TRBJ1-2
TGCGCCAGCAGCTCAAGAGGACCGATTGGGACCAGAGATACTTCCGGGGAGCTGTTTTTT CASSSRGPIGTRDTSGELFF few TRBV5-1 - TRBJ2-2